What follows are 19 T cell receptor beta chains derived from one specimen sequenced in a study of blood T cells in healthy people across ages. With a J-beta primer mix and a sample-barcoded 5' primer, a second PCR ran about 7 to 11 cycles. TCRdb analysed the 5' RACE reads with MiXCR anew, one entry per CDR3 protein. The sample holds about 620,000 distinct CDR3 sequences, about 50% seen once. The specimen was blood. The receptors come from a woman older than 75 in good health.

With respect to this clonotype: This clone may be a read error of a much larger clone one base away. The chain combines TRBV7-2 with TRBJ1-1; 8 bases are shared with TRBD1. Germline-derived CDR1 and CDR2 are SGHTA and FQGNSA. The CDR3 is 15 amino acids. The CDR3 region is CASGFRQGRNTEAFF. For the CDR3, the DNA is TGTGCCAGCGGCTTCCGACAGGGGCGGAACACTGAAGCTTTCTTT.

The genes are TRBV12-3 or TRBV12-4 and TRBJ2-1, with D hard to call. The V end lost 5 bases, the J end lost 8 bases, and 16 bases lay between the germline ends. This CDR3 is 14 amino acids long. DNA of the CDR3: TGTGCCAGCAGTGGCCTTACTGATGGCGATGAGCAGTTCTTC. It is translated as CASSGLTDGDEQFF.

For this clonotype: A read error may explain this, as a much larger clone is one base away. The rearrangement joins TRBV20-1 to TRBJ2-7; D may be TRBD1 or TRBD2 (5 bases each). The V gene lost 0 bases and the J gene lost 4 bases, with 16 bases spanning the gap. The CDR3 is 15 residues long. CDR1 is DFQATT and CDR2 is SNEGSKA in the germline V gene (reference sequence). The CDR3 DNA reads as TGCAGTGCTAGAGATCCGGGACGGATTGTTTACGAGCAGTACTTC. Its translation: CSARDPGRIVYEQYF.

This clonotype was found many times. The genes are TRBV29-1 and TRBJ1-5, with D uncertain. The germline CDR1 and CDR2 sequences are SQVTM and ANQGSEA. The CDR3 spans 13 residues. The V gene lost 4 bases and the J gene lost 3 bases, with 10 bases spanning the gap. CDR3 amino acids: CSVARSTNQPQHF. As DNA, the CDR3 is TGCAGCGTTGCCCGTTCAACCAATCAGCCCCAGCATTTT.

In its sample, this clonotype was seen many times. The CDR3 sequence is CAISESLSNEQYF. CDR3 DNA: TGTGCCATCAGTGAGTCGTTATCCAACGAGCAGTACTTC. The V call is TRBV10-3, the J call TRBJ2-7; D uncertain. Germline CDR1 ENHRY, CDR2 SYGVKD. V was clipped by 0 bases and J by 5 bases, with 8 bases between them. The CDR3 consists of 13 residues.

This clonotype was counted only a few times. The DNA of the CDR3 is TGCAGCGTGCCAATACTGGGGGGAACTGAAGCTTTCTTT. It encodes CSVPILGGTEAFF. The rearrangement joins TRBV29-1 to TRBJ1-1, with a weak D call TRBD1 (5 bases). This CDR3 comprises 13 residues. Looked up from germline, CDR1 is SQVTM and CDR2 is ANQGSEA. V lost 6 bases and J 5 bases, leaving 16 bases between the germline ends.

This clonotype was seen at least ten times. J is TRBJ2-4 and V is TRBV6-6; perhaps TRBD2 as D (6 bases). V gave up 4 bases and J gave up 0 bases, with 16 bases separating them. Germline V gene lookup returns CDR1 MNHNY and CDR2 SVGAGI (reference sequence). This CDR3 is 17 amino acids long. CDR3 in DNA: TGTGCCAGCAGTTCGGAGGGAGTCGTCTTAGCCAAAAACATTCAGTACTTC. It specifies CASSSEGVVLAKNIQYF.

This clonotype was observed many times. This sequence joins TRBV25-1 and TRBJ1-5; 7 bases match TRBD1. The CDR3 is made up of 15 amino acids. From germline, CDR1 is MGHDK and CDR2 SYGVNS. V shed 0 bases and J 3 bases; nucleotides not matched to a gene: 2. CDR3 amino acids: CASSEYDRDNQPQHF. The CDR3 DNA reads TGTGCCAGCAGTGAATATGACAGGGACAATCAGCCCCAGCATTTT.

The chain is built from TRBV5-1 and TRBJ2-1; possibly TRBD2 for D (6 bases). The germline V gene encodes CDR1 SGHRS and CDR2 YFSETQ. The CDR3 loop spans 13 amino acids. V lost 4 bases, J lost 2 bases, and 7 bases lay in between. The CDR3 region has the DNA TGCGCCAGCAGCGGGACTGCCTACAATGAGCAGTTCTTC. Translated, it gives CASSGTAYNEQFF.

This clonotype was detected a few times. The V gene is TRBV18, the J gene TRBJ1-4, with D uncertain. The CDR3 runs to 15 residues. CDR1 KGHSH and CDR2 LQKENI come from the germline V gene. Deletions cut 2 bases from V and 3 bases from J, with 10 bases between. CDR3 sequence: CASSPILVANEKLFF. CDR3 sequence (DNA): TGTGCCAGCTCACCAATCCTGGTGGCTAATGAAAAACTGTTTTTT.

This clonotype has just one count. The rearrangement uses TRBV21-1 and TRBJ2-1; TRBD1 is the table's D call and was not checked against the DNA. TRBV21-1 is a known pseudogene. This CDR3 spans 13 amino acids. CDR3 nucleotide sequence: TGTGCCAGCAGCAAGGAGGGGGTCGATGAGCAGTTCTTC. It is translated as CASSKEGVDEQFF.

This sequence joins TRBV20-1 and TRBJ2-5, with no clear D. This CDR3 contains 13 residues. The V gene lost 0 bases and the J gene lost 11 bases, with 16 bases spanning the gap. The germline CDR1 and CDR2 sequences are DFQATT and SNEGSKA (reference sequence). CDR3 coding DNA: TGCAGTGCTAGAGATGGGGTTACCAATGAGCAGTACTTC. Protein: CSARDGVTNEQYF.

Concerning this clonotype itself: A much larger clone sits a single nucleotide away, making a read error possible. J is TRBJ2-1 and V is TRBV7-3; D unclear. This CDR3 has 15 residues. Germline CDR1 reads SGHTA; CDR2 reads FQGTGA. CDR3 in amino acids: CASSLNPSSCNEQFF. In DNA, the CDR3 is TGTGCCAGCAGCTTAAACCCAAGCTCCTGCAATGAGCAGTTCTTC.

In its sample, this clonotype was seen many times. The chain links TRBV15 to TRBJ2-3; tentatively, D is TRBD1 or TRBD2 (5 bases each). The CDR3 loop spans 15 amino acids. The germline CDR1 and CDR2 sequences are LNHNV and YYDKDF (reference sequence). V was trimmed by 0 bases and J by 6 bases, leaving 13 bases between them. CDR3 coding DNA: TGTGCCACCAGCAGAGATATGGGGACCTTGGATACGCAGTATTTT. Its translation is CATSRDMGTLDTQYF.

This chain connects TRBV9 to TRBJ2-1; 7 bases match TRBD1. The CDR3 runs 14 residues. After removal of 3 bases from V and 5 bases from J, the junction contained 5 bases not matched to a gene. The germline V gene has CDR1 SGDLS and CDR2 YYNGEE. The DNA of the CDR3 is TGTGCCAGCAGCGGACCGGGACAGAACAATGAGCAGTTCTTC. It is translated as CASSGPGQNNEQFF.

This clonotype was counted ten times or more. J is TRBJ2-7 and V is TRBV5-1; D is uncertain. V lost 4 bases to trimming and J lost 5 bases, with 16 bases between them. This CDR3 has 14 amino acids. In germline, CDR1 is SGHRS, CDR2 YFSETQ. Written as DNA, the CDR3 is TGCGCCAGCAGCCTGAATTTAGTAGGCAACGAGCAGTACTTC. It translates to CASSLNLVGNEQYF.

The chain employs TRBV29-1 and TRBJ1-1, with a weak D call TRBD1 (6 bases). The germline V and J ends were trimmed by 7 bases and 2 bases, with 11 bases remaining between them. The length of the CDR3 is 12 residues. In germline, CDR1 is SQVTM, CDR2 ANQGSEA. The CDR3 protein is CSALGANTEAFF. DNA for the CDR3: TGCAGCGCGCTGGGGGCTAACACTGAAGCTTTCTTT.

The chain combines TRBV19 with TRBJ2-3, with unresolved D. From germline, CDR1 is LNHDA and CDR2 SQIVND (reference sequence). There are 15 residues in the CDR3. V gave up 6 bases and J gave up 4 bases, with 17 bases separating them. This CDR3 reads CASSQPKHGADTQYF. In DNA, the CDR3 is TGTGCCAGTAGCCAGCCTAAGCATGGCGCAGATACGCAGTATTTT.

Comment on this clonotype: A read error is possible here, since a much larger clone lies one base away. The gene calls are TRBV4-2 and TRBJ2-1; 9 positions agree with TRBD2. CDR1 and CDR2 from the germline V gene are LGHNA and YNFKEQ. CDR3 size: 16 residues. V lost 3 bases to trimming and J lost 9 bases; unmatched junction nucleotides: 12. The CDR3 loop reads CASSHDVLKLAGEQFF. The CDR3 DNA reads as TGTGCCAGCAGCCATGACGTTCTCAAACTAGCGGGTGAGCAGTTCTTC.